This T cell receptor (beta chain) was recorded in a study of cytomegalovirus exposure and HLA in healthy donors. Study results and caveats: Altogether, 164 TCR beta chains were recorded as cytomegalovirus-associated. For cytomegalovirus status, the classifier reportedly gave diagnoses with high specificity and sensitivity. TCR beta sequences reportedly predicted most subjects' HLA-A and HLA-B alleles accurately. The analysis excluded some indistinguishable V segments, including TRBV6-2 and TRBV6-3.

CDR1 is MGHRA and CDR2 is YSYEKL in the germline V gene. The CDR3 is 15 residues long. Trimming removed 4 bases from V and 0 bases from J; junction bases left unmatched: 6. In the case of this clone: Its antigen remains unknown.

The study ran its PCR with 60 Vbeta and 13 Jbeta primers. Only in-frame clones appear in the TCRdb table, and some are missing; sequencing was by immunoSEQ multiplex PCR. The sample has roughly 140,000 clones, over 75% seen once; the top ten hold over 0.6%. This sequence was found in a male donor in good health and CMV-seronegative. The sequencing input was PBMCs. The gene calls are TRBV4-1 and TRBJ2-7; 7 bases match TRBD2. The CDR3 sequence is CASSLTSASSYEQYF. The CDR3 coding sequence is TGCGCCAGCAGCCTCACTAGCGCCAGCTCCTACGAGCAGTACTTC.